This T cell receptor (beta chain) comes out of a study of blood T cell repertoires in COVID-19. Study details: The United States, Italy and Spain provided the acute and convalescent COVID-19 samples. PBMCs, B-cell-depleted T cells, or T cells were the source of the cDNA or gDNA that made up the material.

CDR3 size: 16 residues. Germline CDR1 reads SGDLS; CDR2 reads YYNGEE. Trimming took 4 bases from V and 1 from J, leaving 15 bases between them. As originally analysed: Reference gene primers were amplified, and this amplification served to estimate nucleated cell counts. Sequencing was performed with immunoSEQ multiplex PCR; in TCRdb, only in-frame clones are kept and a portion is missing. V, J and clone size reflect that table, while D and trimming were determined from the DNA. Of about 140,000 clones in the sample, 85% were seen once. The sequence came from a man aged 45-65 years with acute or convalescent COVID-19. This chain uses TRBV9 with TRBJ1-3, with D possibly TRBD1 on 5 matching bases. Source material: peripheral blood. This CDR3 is CASSTNRGASGNTIYF. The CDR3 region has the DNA TGTGCCAGCAGCACAAACCGCGGGGCGTCTGGAAACACCATATATTTT.